Listed below are T cell receptor beta chains from one sample, sequenced in a study of T cells in tumors and immune-related adverse events. Here immunoSEQ multiplex PCR was the method, and the copy in TCRdb shows in-frame clones only, minus some. The profile covers tens of thousands of clones, with under 95% appearing a single time and approximately 1.5% taken by the ten largest. The sequences come from lymph node tissue, collected from a patient treated with anti-PD-1 therapy. These receptors were taken from a female donor with metastatic renal cell carcinoma. CDR3s include the opening cysteine and the closing phenylalanine or tryptophan. The D gene is left open where the match is weak. The size of a clone is reported for some rows only, either as once, few or many, or as a class for expanded clones.

14 | TRBJ2-5 | - | - | TRBV5-6 | TGTGCCAGCAGCCTCAGGAATTCCCAAGAGACCCAGTACTTC | CASSLRNSQETQYF
13 | TRBJ1-2 | TRBD1 | - | TRBV5-4 | TGTGCCAGCAGCTTGGACGACAGGGGTGGCTACACCTTC | CASSLDDRGGYTF
12 | TRBJ1-4 | - | - | TRBV6-1 | TGTGCCAGCAGTGAAAGGTTGATCTCACTGTTTTTT | CASSERLISLFF
14 | TRBJ2-3 | TRBD2 | few | TRBV29-1 | TGCAGCGTTGAAACTAGCGGGGAAACAGATACGCAGTATTTT | CSVETSGETDTQYF
17 | TRBJ2-3 | TRBD2 | - | TRBV11-3 | TGTGCCAGCAGCCGGAGGACTAGCGGGGTCACCACAGATACGCAGTATTTT | CASSRRTSGVTTDTQYF
16 | TRBJ2-1 | - | - | TRBV11-3 | TGTGCCAGCAGCTTAGGGGGCGGGGTAGCCTACAATGAGCAGTTCTTC | CASSLGGGVAYNEQFF
14 | TRBJ1-3 | TRBD1 | - | TRBV2 | TGTGCCAGCAAGCTGGACAGGGTCACAAACACCATATATTTT | CASKLDRVTNTIYF
16 | TRBJ2-7 | TRBD1 | - | TRBV19 | TGTGCCAGTAGTATTATGGCCGGGACAGGAAGAAACGAGCAGTACTTC | CASSIMAGTGRNEQYF
15 | TRBJ2-7 | TRBD2 | - | TRBV6-1 | TGTGCCAGCAGTGAACTCCTAGCGGGAGCCTACGAGCAGTACTTC | CASSELLAGAYEQYF
13 | TRBJ2-3 | TRBD2 | - | TRBV6-5 | TGTGCCAGCAGTTACGCGGGGGGAGATACGCAGTATTTT | CASSYAGGDTQYF
14 | TRBJ2-5 | - | - | TRBV9 | TGTGCCAGCAGCGTAGCTCAGCAGTCAGAGACCCAGTACTTC | CASSVAQQSETQYF
14 | TRBJ1-2 | - | - | TRBV7-9 | TGTGCCAGCAGCTTAGGCAACAGGGCCATTGGCTACACCTTC | CASSLGNRAIGYTF
11 | TRBJ2-4 | TRBD2 | - | TRBV15 | TGTGCCGCGGGGGAGGGTTACATTCAGTACTTC | CAAGEGYIQYF
14 | TRBJ2-7 | - | - | TRBV13 | TGTGCCAGCAGCTTCGGCCCACAGACCTACGAGCAGTACTTC | CASSFGPQTYEQYF
15 | TRBJ1-4 | - | - | TRBV15 | TGTGCCACCAGCAGAGACAGGTCAACTAATGAAAAACTGTTTTTT | CATSRDRSTNEKLFF
12 | TRBJ2-6 | - | - | TRBV29-1 | TGCAGCGTTGATTCTGGGGCCAACGTCCTGACTTTC | CSVDSGANVLTF
12 | TRBJ1-6 | - | - | TRBV10-1 | TGCGCCAGCAGTGATTTGGGGTCACCCCTCCACTTT | CASSDLGSPLHF
16 | TRBJ2-5 | TRBD2 | - | TRBV2 | TGTGCCAGCGCGGGGTTACGGGAGGGCCCTCTACAGACCCAGTACTTC | CASAGLREGPLQTQYF
15 | TRBJ1-2 | TRBD1 | - | TRBV19 | TGTGCCAGTAGTACTGACAGGGGGCGAGGTGGCGGCTACACCTTC | CASSTDRGRGGGYTF
14 | TRBJ2-7 | - | - | TRBV6-1 | TGTGCCAGCAGTGAAGTAGGGGTCCCCTACGAGCAGTACTTC | CASSEVGVPYEQYF
15 | TRBJ1-4 | - | few | TRBV7-2 | TGTGCCAGCAGCTCCGTGGCAGGTTGGAATGAAAAACTGTTTTTT | CASSSVAGWNEKLFF
17 | TRBJ2-5 | TRBD2 | few | TRBV11-3 | TGTGCCAGCAGCTTAGTTCAGACTAGCGGGAGCCAAGAGACCCAGTACTTC | CASSLVQTSGSQETQYF
15 | TRBJ2-3 | - | - | TRBV5-1 | TGCGCCAGCAGCAACTCGGGACCACGCACAGATACGCAGTATTTT | CASSNSGPRTDTQYF
16 | TRBJ1-2 | - | - | TRBV15 | TGTGCCACCAGCAGAGATCCTACACTCGCGGAGGGAGGCTACACCTTC | CATSRDPTLAEGGYTF
17 | TRBJ1-4 | - | - | TRBV19 | TGTGCCAGTAGTATAGATCTATCGGATGCAACTAATGAAAAACTGTTTTTT | CASSIDLSDATNEKLFF
15 | TRBJ1-5 | - | - | TRBV7-2 | TGTGCCAGCAGCTTAGGCCCGGGACACGATTTGACCCAGCATTTT | CASSLGPGHDLTQHF
12 | TRBJ2-3 | - | - | TRBV11-2 | TGTGCCAGCAGCCCGAGCACAGATACGCAGTATTTT | CASSPSTDTQYF
17 | TRBJ1-6 | TRBD1 | once | TRBV10-3 | TGTGCCATCAGTGAGCAGGGGGCGAGTTCCTATAATTCACCCCTCCACTTT | CAISEQGASSYNSPLHF
15 | TRBJ2-5 | TRBD2 | - | TRBV6-1 | TGTGCCAGCAGTGAACTAGCGGGGGGGCAAGAGACCCAGTACTTC | CASSELAGGQETQYF
19 | TRBJ2-1 | TRBD2 | - | TRBV2 | TGTGCCAGCAGTGAACTGGGACTAGCGGGAGTCGGTGTGAACAATGAGCAGTTCTTC | CASSELGLAGVGVNNEQFF
12 | TRBJ1-2 | - | - | TRBV6-5 | TGTGCCAGCAGTTCCCCGGGTGGTGGCTACACCTTC | CASSSPGGGYTF
15 | TRBJ1-3 | - | - | TRBV28 | TGTGCCAGCAGATTGGACCCTAGCTCTGGAAACACCATATATTTT | CASRLDPSSGNTIYF
15 | TRBJ2-5 | TRBD1 | - | TRBV5-6 | TGTGCCAGCAGCATAACAGGGGGTGCAGGAGAGACCCAGTACTTC | CASSITGGAGETQYF
12 | TRBJ1-1 | - | - | TRBV15 | TGTGCCACCAGCAGAGATGGGGGTGAAGCTTTCTTT | CATSRDGGEAFF
14 | TRBJ2-6 | - | - | TRBV27 | TGTGCCAGCAGCACGACCCCTGGGGCCAACGTCCTGACTTTC | CASSTTPGANVLTF